These 29 T cell receptor beta chains were all obtained from the same sample, sequenced in a study of early T cells in non-severe SARS-CoV-2 infection (dated by TCRdb to the early 2020s). The library was built by means of 5' RACE. Sequencing was performed on a NextSeq 500. Using fastp at Q25 and MiXCR, TCRdb reprocessed the public reads and kept productive beta chains. Entries are consolidated by CDR3 protein sequence, retaining the most common genes and DNA. Counted in this sample were 55,000 to 80,000 distinct CDR3 sequences; roughly 11% of them appeared once. The ten largest clones represent approximately 4.2% of the sample. Sequences were obtained from whole blood. All receptors come from an adult who was a healthcare worker with PCR-confirmed SARS-CoV-2 infection or an uninfected control (not recorded which).

This clonotype has only a few counts. The chain recombines TRBV20-1 with TRBJ1-1; D is perhaps TRBD1 (5 bases). V was pared by 0 bases and J by 1 base, with 9 bases between. The CDR3 spans 14 residues. Germline V gene data show CDR1 as DFQATT and CDR2 as SNEGSKA (reference sequence). The CDR3 nucleotides are TGCAGTGCTAGAGATCCAAGGGGGAACACTGAAGCTTTCTTT. This codes for CSARDPRGNTEAFF.

Notes on this clonotype: A much larger clone sits a single nucleotide away, making a read error possible. The genes are TRBV11-2 and TRBJ1-3, with a weak D call TRBD1 (5 bases). The CDR3 contains 15 residues. Germline assignment: CDR1 SGHAT and CDR2 FQNNGV. Trimming took off 3 bases at V and 2 bases at J, with 11 bases between the two ends. The CDR3, as DNA: TGTGCCAGCAGCTTTCGAGGACACGCTGGAAACACCATATATTTT. Amino acid sequence: CASSFRGHAGNTIYF.

This clonotype was counted at least ten times. The chain uses TRBV9 and TRBJ2-1; the D is unclear. CDR1 is SGDLS, CDR2 YYNGEE, per germline. The CDR3 length is 14 residues. V dropped 4 bases and J dropped 0 bases, with 8 bases sitting between them. This chain's CDR3 is CASSLSNSYNEQFF. The CDR3 nucleotides read TGTGCCAGCAGCCTAAGTAACTCCTACAATGAGCAGTTCTTC.

The chain is built from TRBV18 and TRBJ2-3; weak D call: TRBD1 (5 bases). Looked up from germline, CDR1 is KGHSH and CDR2 is LQKENI. The CDR3 is made up of 15 amino acids. Trimming pared 3 bases from V and 0 bases from J, leaving 10 bases between. The CDR3 coding sequence is TGTGCCAGCTCACCCTGGGGCACCAGCACAGATACGCAGTATTTT. This translates into CASSPWGTSTDTQYF.

This clonotype was detected ten times or more. V is TRBV9 and J is TRBJ2-5, with a weak D call TRBD1 (6 bases). The V end lost 3 bases, the J end lost 2 bases, and 11 bases lay between the germline ends. CDR3 length: 14 residues. Germline assignment: CDR1 SGDLS and CDR2 YYNGEE. The CDR3 nucleotides are TGTGCCAGCAGCGACGGCAGGGGACAAGAGACCCAGTACTTC. Protein sequence: CASSDGRGQETQYF.

This clonotype was counted at least ten times. The rearrangement uses TRBV7-8 and TRBJ2-7; 9 bases agree with TRBD1. Losses at the gene ends were 4 bases for V and 3 bases for J; bases not matched to a gene: 4. Germline assignment: CDR1 SGHVS and CDR2 FQNEAQ. The CDR3 runs 14 residues. The CDR3 loop is CASSWGTGNYEQYF. CDR3 nucleotide sequence: TGTGCCAGCAGCTGGGGGACAGGGAACTACGAGCAGTACTTC.

Ten or more counts support this clonotype. This chain connects TRBV7-8 to TRBJ1-2, with no clear D. From germline, CDR1 is SGHVS and CDR2 FQNEAQ. V was cut by 0 bases and J by 0 bases, with 8 bases left in between. This CDR3 has 15 residues. This CDR3 is CASSLASRSNYGYTF. The CDR3 DNA sequence: TGTGCCAGCAGCTTAGCGAGTAGGTCTAACTATGGCTACACCTTC.

This clonotype has just a few counts. V and J are TRBV29-1 and TRBJ1-2; tentative D call: TRBD1 (5 bases). CDR3 length equals 12 residues. Trimming pared 6 bases from V and 2 bases from J, leaving 10 bases between. Germline V gives CDR1 SQVTM, CDR2 ANQGSEA. CDR3 loop: CSVKTVNYGYTF. The CDR3 nucleotides read TGCAGCGTCAAGACAGTAAACTATGGCTACACCTTC.

The rearrangement links TRBV7-9 to TRBJ1-1; D is uncertain. Germline V gene sequence: CDR1 SEHNR, CDR2 FQNEAQ (reference sequence). Trimming removed 7 bases from V and 5 bases from J, with 8 bases in between. There are 11 residues in the CDR3. CDR3 amino acids: CASTPRTEAFF. CDR3 coding DNA: TGTGCCAGCACCCCAAGGACTGAAGCTTTCTTT.

This clonotype was observed a few times. The V gene is TRBV7-8, the J gene TRBJ2-1, with a tentative D call TRBD2 (6 bases). The CDR3 spans 16 residues. Germline lookup yields CDR1 SGHVS and CDR2 FQNEAQ. Trimming removed 5 bases from V and 0 bases from J, with 14 bases in between. CDR3 nucleotides: TGTGCCAGCAGCCCCCTAGCGCTCAGCTCCTACAATGAGCAGTTCTTC. It encodes CASSPLALSSYNEQFF.

This clonotype came up a few times. V and J are TRBV6-5 and TRBJ2-7, with 7 nucleotides matching TRBD1. The V segment lost 4 bases and the J segment 4 bases; nucleotides outside the gene matches: 10. This CDR3 has 15 residues. Germline V CDR1 and CDR2: MNHEY, SVGAGI. CDR3 sequence: CASSSLGTEPYEQYF. CDR3 DNA sequence: TGTGCCAGCAGTTCCCTCGGGACAGAGCCTTACGAGCAGTACTTC.

This clonotype was observed a few times. V usage is TRBV29-1 and J usage is TRBJ2-2; 8 bases match TRBD1. This CDR3 spans 14 amino acids. In germline, CDR1 is SQVTM, CDR2 ANQGSEA. V gave up 6 bases and J gave up 4 bases; unmatched junction bases: 7. Written as DNA, the CDR3 is TGCAGCGTGGAACAGGGGGATGGCACCGGGGAGCTGTTTTTT. Amino acids: CSVEQGDGTGELFF.

In this sample, this clonotype turned up a few times. This chain links TRBV10-3 with TRBJ2-2; TRBD2 matches 8 bases. The CDR3 consists of 16 residues. CDR1 and CDR2 from the germline V gene are ENHRY and SYGVKD. V lost 8 bases to trimming and J lost 2 bases; unmatched junction nucleotides: 10. In DNA form, the CDR3 reads TGTGCCATCGGGGGGACTAGTAGGCGAAACACCGGGGAGCTGTTTTTT. Translation: CAIGGTSRRNTGELFF.

This clonotype was detected many times. V usage is TRBV10-3 and J usage is TRBJ2-6; D gene uncertain. V shed 8 bases and J shed 0 bases, with 8 bases lying between them. The CDR3 totals 14 residues. Germline CDR1 ENHRY, CDR2 SYGVKD. Written as DNA, the CDR3 is TGTGCCATCGGAGAAGCCTCTGGGGCCAACGTCCTGACTTTC. Its translation is CAIGEASGANVLTF.

Ten or more counts support this clonotype. V is TRBV6-5 and J is TRBJ1-4, with D possibly being TRBD1 (6 bases). V was shortened by 7 bases and J by 7 bases, with 16 bases between the two germline ends. CDR3 length equals 14 residues. Germline lookup yields CDR1 MNHEY and CDR2 SVGAGI. In nucleotides, the CDR3 is TGTGCCAGCAAAAGACACAGGGAACGTGAAAAACTGTTTTTT. Its translation is CASKRHREREKLFF.

The chain joins TRBV6-1 to TRBJ1-1; weak D call: TRBD1 (5 bases). The CDR3 consists of 14 residues. Trimming took 6 bases from V and 2 from J, leaving 13 bases between them. The V gene's germline CDR1 is MNHNS and CDR2 SASEGT. In DNA form, the CDR3 reads TGTGCCAGCAGAACAGGACGGGTTAACACTGAAGCTTTCTTT. Its protein is CASRTGRVNTEAFF.

J is TRBJ2-7 and V is TRBV29-1; D uncertain. V dropped 7 bases and J dropped 3 bases, with 10 bases sitting between them. Germline V gene lookup returns CDR1 SQVTM and CDR2 ANQGSEA. The CDR3 is 11 residues long. Written as DNA, the CDR3 is TGCAGCGCCACTAAGAACTACGAGCAGTACTTC. It codes for CSATKNYEQYF.

This chain joins TRBV19 and TRBJ1-2; D gene uncertain. Germline V gene sequence: CDR1 LNHDA, CDR2 SQIVND (reference sequence). V was trimmed by 7 bases and J by 0 bases, leaving 6 bases between them. This CDR3 has 12 amino acids. CDR3 protein: CASTRTNYGYTF. CDR3 coding DNA: TGTGCCAGTACAAGGACTAACTATGGCTACACCTTC.

This clonotype was seen repeatedly, ten times or more. The chain has TRBV3-1 and TRBJ2-3; 8 nucleotides match TRBD1. With 6 bases clipped from V and 4 bases from J, the junction kept 3 bases outside the gene matches. Germline V CDR1 and CDR2: LGHDT, YNNKEL (reference sequence). The CDR3 length is 13 residues. The CDR3 nucleotides read TGTGCCAGCAGAAAGACAGGGGCAGATACGCAGTATTTT. Its translation: CASRKTGADTQYF.

This clonotype was observed at least ten times. The chain employs TRBV2 and TRBJ1-5; D call uncertain. This CDR3 spans 14 amino acids. Trimming removed 4 bases from V and 0 bases from J, with 7 bases in between. Looked up from germline, CDR1 is SNHLY and CDR2 is FYNNEI. CDR3 sequence (DNA): TGTGCCAGCAGTGGTTTCGATAGCAATCAGCCCCAGCATTTT. Protein: CASSGFDSNQPQHF.

This clonotype was counted many times. V gene TRBV12-3 or TRBV12-4 combines with J gene TRBJ1-5; the D is unclear. V lost 5 bases to trimming and J lost 4 bases, with 15 bases between them. This CDR3 is 15 amino acids long. The CDR3 nucleotides are TGTGCCAGCAGTATCAGGACGGGAGGGAATCAGCCCCAGCATTTT. Its protein is CASSIRTGGNQPQHF.

This clonotype was recorded at least ten times. This chain uses TRBV19 with TRBJ2-5, with 10 bases that match TRBD2. In germline, CDR1 is LNHDA, CDR2 SQIVND (reference sequence). This CDR3 comprises 17 residues. The ends lost 4 bases at V and 5 bases at J; junction bases unmatched: 13. CDR3: CASSRELLAGVTETQYF. In nucleotides, the CDR3 is TGTGCCAGTAGTAGGGAGTTGCTAGCGGGAGTGACGGAGACCCAGTACTTC.

This clonotype was found many times. A junction boundary mismatches the germline segment, possibly from a read error. J is TRBJ2-7 and V is TRBV20-1; D is perhaps TRBD2 (5 bases). This CDR3 is built from 15 residues. The germline CDR1 and CDR2 sequences are DFQATT and SNEGSKA (reference sequence). The CDR3 DNA reads TGCAGATGGCGGCGGTGGTCGGGATCCTCCTACGAGCGGTACTTC. This encodes CRWRRWSGSSYERYF.

The rearrangement links TRBV5-1 to TRBJ2-1; 15 nucleotides agree with TRBD2. V trimming: 9 bases; J trimming: 3 bases; junction bases outside the gene matches: 10. The germline CDR1 and CDR2 sequences are SGHRS and YFSETQ. The CDR3 extends over 17 amino acids. CDR3 coding DNA: TGCGCCACCCGCCCGGGACTAGCGGGGGGATACTACAATGAGCAGTTCTTC. It translates to CATRPGLAGGYYNEQFF. Combining the CDR3 with reference TRBV5-1 and TRBJ2-1 gives the whole variable domain KAGVTQTPRYLIKTRGQQVTLSCSPISGHRSVSWYQQTPGQGLQFLFEYFSETQRNKGNFPGRFSGRQFSNSRSEMNVSTLELGDSALYLCATRPGLAGGYYNEQFFGPGTRLTVL.

Many counts were recorded for this clonotype. This chain's CDR3 is CASSDGTSNEQFF. The CDR3, as DNA: TGTGCCAGCAGTGACGGGACTTCTAATGAGCAGTTCTTC. V is TRBV6-4 and J is TRBJ2-1; perhaps TRBD2 as D (6 bases). The CDR3 spans 13 residues. Per germline, CDR1 MRHNA and CDR2 SNTAGT. The V gene lost 2 bases and the J gene lost 7 bases, with 9 bases spanning the gap.

In this sample, this clonotype turned up a few times. The chain links TRBV20-1 to TRBJ2-3; a possible D gene is TRBD2 (6 bases). The CDR3 is 13 residues long. Germline V gene sequence: CDR1 DFQATT, CDR2 SNEGSKA (reference sequence). The ends were cut back, 2 bases at V and 3 bases at J, with 9 bases in the middle. In nucleotides, the CDR3 is TGCAGTGCTAGACTGGCGGGGACAGATACGCAGTATTTT. It yields the protein CSARLAGTDTQYF.

This clonotype was counted at least ten times. The chain recombines TRBV25-1 with TRBJ2-4, with TRBD1 matching over 7 bases. V trimming: 6 bases; J trimming: 9 bases; junction bases outside the gene matches: 8. CDR3 length: 13 amino acids. Germline CDR1 is MGHDK and CDR2 is SYGVNS. CDR3 bases: TGTGCCAGCAGCCGAACAGGGGATAGCATTCAGTACTTC. This codes for CASSRTGDSIQYF.

This clonotype showed up just a few times. This chain connects TRBV11-2 to TRBJ2-2; the D gene is possibly TRBD1 (5 bases). The CDR3 has 16 amino acids. Between the trimmed V and J ends, which lost 1 base and 0 bases, there was a span of 9 bases. CDR1 and CDR2 from the germline V gene are SGHAT and FQNNGV. The CDR3 DNA reads as TGTGCCAGCAGCTTAGGGACACTTGCGAACACCGGGGAGCTGTTTTTT. Its protein product is CASSLGTLANTGELFF.

This clonotype was observed many times. V gene TRBV3-1 combines with J gene TRBJ2-2, with 10 bases lining up with TRBD1. This CDR3 is built from 16 residues. Unmatched junction bases numbered 3, after V lost 4 bases and J lost 1 base. The germline V gene encodes CDR1 LGHDT and CDR2 YNNKEL (reference sequence). CDR3 amino acids: CASSPDRGQNTGELFF. The CDR3 nucleotides read TGTGCCAGCAGCCCCGACAGGGGGCAGAACACCGGGGAGCTGTTTTTT. Variable domain in full (rest from reference TRBV3-1 and TRBJ2-2): DTAVSQTPKYLVTQMGNDKSIKCEQNLGHDTMYWYKQDSKKFLKIMFSYNNKELIINETVPNRFSPKSPDKAHLNLHINSLELGDSAVYFCASSPDRGQNTGELFFGEGSRLTVL.